This T cell receptor beta chain is drawn from a study of T cells in Graves' hyperthyroidism and ophthalmopathy. Study-wide findings and caveats: Ophthalmopathy and stable hyperthyroidism were separated by a 13 V-J model.

The CDR3 extends over 17 amino acids. The germline gives CDR1 MNHEY, CDR2 SVGEGT. V lost 0 bases and J lost 0, with 13 bases in between. Points on this clonotype: Its specificity is not known.

Preceding any ophthalmopathy symptoms, the blood sample dates from first hyperthyroidism diagnosis. PBMCs came from 8.5 to 10 ml fresh peripheral blood. Template material for amplifying TCR beta CDR3 regions consisted of RNA transcripts. Primed by the HTBI set, a first-round RT-PCR was run on the TCR CDR3. TCRdb called the multiplex PCR reads again in MiXCR, with one record for every CDR3 protein. This sample has around 250,000 distinct CDR3 sequences, with roughly 15% found just once. The V gene is TRBV6-2 or TRBV6-3, the J gene TRBJ2-3, with D hard to call. Sequencing used blood. The sequence was collected from a woman in her thirties or forties with Graves' hyperthyroidism that later progressed to Graves' ophthalmopathy. The CDR3 sequence: CASSYSASTISTDTQYF. In DNA, the CDR3 is TGTGCCAGCAGTTACTCGGCTTCTACGATTAGCACAGATACGCAGTATTTT.